Sequencing of this T cell receptor (beta chain) was carried out in a study of blood T cell repertoires in COVID-19. Trimming took off 5 bases at V and 1 base at J, with 8 bases between the two ends. Germline-derived CDR1 and CDR2 are LGHDT and YNNKEL (reference sequence). The CDR3 has 13 residues. A remark on this clone: This may come from a read error, since a much larger clone is one base off. Other DNA variants within this sample encode the same CDR3.

Sequencing was performed with immunoSEQ multiplex PCR; in TCRdb, only in-frame clones are kept and a portion is missing. The sample holds roughly 150,000 clones, about nine tenths seen once. This clonotype was obtained from a man older than 75 with acute or convalescent COVID-19. Sequencing used peripheral blood. The chain employs TRBV3-1 (or the pseudogene TRBV3-2) and TRBJ1-1; maybe TRBD1 (6 bases). As DNA, the CDR3 is TGTGCCAGCAGCTTGGGACAGAACACTGAAGCTTTCTTT. This encodes CASSLGQNTEAFF.